This entry is about one T cell receptor beta chain. Which antigen it targets is not known. Base qualities are not recorded, but no much larger clone differs from it by a single base. These data come from a study of T-cell reconstitution after alpha-beta-depleted transplantation in children (dated by TCRdb to 2015 to 2016). Study-level background: T-cell immune reconstitution after TCRalphabeta/CD19-depleted allogeneic hematopoietic cell transplantation in children was quantitatively tracked in the study by means of TCR repertoire profiling.

Inclusive of the bounding cysteine and phenylalanine, the CDR3 is 14 residues long. Only CDR3 DNA remains: 42 bases, in frame from the first base. V sheds 5 bases and J sheds 7 bases, leaving 17 bases between their ends. The sample's treatment or condition, from its label and the paper: allogeneic hematopoietic cell transplantation with graft depleted of TCRalphabeta T cells and CD19 B cells. TCRalphabeta/CD19-depleted allogeneic hematopoietic cell grafts were given to the transplant recipients, all of whom were children. To prepare the library, PCR was applied. The sequencer was an Illumina HiSeq 2500. TCR library preparation used molecular barcoding, with unique molecular identifiers applied to normalize quantification of the TCRbeta repertoire. TCRdb reprocessed the public reads (quality trimming at Q25 with fastp, clone calling with MiXCR) and kept in-frame beta chains. Merged by CDR3 protein, the rows form single entries marked with the most common genes and DNA. For this sample there are about 980,000 distinct CDR3 sequences; around 30% appear just once. The leading ten clones occupy over 25% of the sample.

Broader findings and caveats from the paper: The frequencies of hyperexpanded clones fell over the following months, and after one year, T-cell counts and TCRbeta diversity were mostly attributed to newly produced T cells. In some patients, high TCRbeta diversity at day 60 was attributed to recipient T cells and intrathymic progenitors that had survived conditioning. The apparently early recovery of alphabetaT-cell counts about two months after transplant reportedly depended on only several hundred rapidly expanded clones that came from non-depleted graft cells.

The material was PBMCs, mostly from graft donor cells, obtained 360 days after TCRalphabeta/CD19-depleted stem cell transplant. This TCR was sampled from a boy under two years old who had a stem cell transplant for SCID, so the T cells may come from the graft donor. The V gene is TRBV12-3 or TRBV12-4 and the J gene is TRBJ2-5; the D element might be TRBD1 or TRBD2, as each aligns at 5 bases. The CDR3 is CASSPPWGGGTQYF. Read as DNA, the sequence is TGTGCCAGCAGTCCCCCCTGGGGTGGGGGGACCCAGTACTTC.